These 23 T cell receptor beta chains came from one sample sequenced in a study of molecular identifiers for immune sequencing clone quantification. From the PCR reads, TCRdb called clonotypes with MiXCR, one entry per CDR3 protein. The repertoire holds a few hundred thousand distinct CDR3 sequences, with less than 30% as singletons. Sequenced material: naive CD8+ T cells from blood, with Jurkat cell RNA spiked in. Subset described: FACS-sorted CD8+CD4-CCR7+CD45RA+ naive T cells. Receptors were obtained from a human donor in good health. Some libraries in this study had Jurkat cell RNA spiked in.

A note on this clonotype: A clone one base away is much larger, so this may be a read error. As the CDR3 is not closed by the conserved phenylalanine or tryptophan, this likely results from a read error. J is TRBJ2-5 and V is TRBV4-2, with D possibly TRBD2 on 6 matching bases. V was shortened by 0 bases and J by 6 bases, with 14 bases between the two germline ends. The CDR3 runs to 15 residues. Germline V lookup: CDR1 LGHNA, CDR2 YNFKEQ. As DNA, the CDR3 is TGTGCCAGCAGCCAAGAAGCCCTAGCGCCGCAGACCCAGTACCTC. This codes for CASSQEALAPQTQYL.

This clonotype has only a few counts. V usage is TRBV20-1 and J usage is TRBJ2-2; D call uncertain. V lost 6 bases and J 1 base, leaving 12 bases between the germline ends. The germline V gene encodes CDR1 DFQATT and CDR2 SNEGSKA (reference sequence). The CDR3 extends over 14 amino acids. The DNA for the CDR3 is TGCAGTGCCCCAAGTGGAATGAACACCGGGGAGCTGTTTTTT. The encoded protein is CSAPSGMNTGELFF.

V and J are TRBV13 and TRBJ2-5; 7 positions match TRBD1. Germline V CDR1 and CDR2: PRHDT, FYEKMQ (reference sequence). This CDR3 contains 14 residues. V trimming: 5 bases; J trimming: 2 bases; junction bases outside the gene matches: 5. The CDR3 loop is CASSGNRGQETQYF. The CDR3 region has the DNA TGTGCCAGCAGCGGAAACAGGGGACAAGAGACCCAGTACTTC.

The CDR3 region has the DNA TGTGCCAGCAGCTTGATGACAGGGGTGAACACTGAAGCTTTCTTT. Its translation: CASSLMTGVNTEAFF. The gene calls are TRBV11-2 and TRBJ1-1, with 8 positions matching TRBD1. The CDR3 contains 15 residues. The V and J ends lost 3 bases and 0 bases, in that order; junction bases with no gene match: 3. CDR1 is SGHAT and CDR2 is FQNNGV in the germline V gene.

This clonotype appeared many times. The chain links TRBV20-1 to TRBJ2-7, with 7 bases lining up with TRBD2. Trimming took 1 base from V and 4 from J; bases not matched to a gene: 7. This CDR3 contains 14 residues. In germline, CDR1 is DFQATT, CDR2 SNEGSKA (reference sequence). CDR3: CSARVLATNYEQYF. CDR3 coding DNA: TGCAGTGCTAGAGTACTAGCGACCAATTACGAGCAGTACTTC.

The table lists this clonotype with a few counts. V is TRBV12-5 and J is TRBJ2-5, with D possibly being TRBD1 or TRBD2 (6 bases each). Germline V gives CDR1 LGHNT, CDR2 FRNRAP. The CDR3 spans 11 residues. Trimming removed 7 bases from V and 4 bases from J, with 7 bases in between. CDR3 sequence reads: CASEGGETQYF. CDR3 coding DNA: TGTGCTAGTGAGGGGGGAGAGACCCAGTACTTC.

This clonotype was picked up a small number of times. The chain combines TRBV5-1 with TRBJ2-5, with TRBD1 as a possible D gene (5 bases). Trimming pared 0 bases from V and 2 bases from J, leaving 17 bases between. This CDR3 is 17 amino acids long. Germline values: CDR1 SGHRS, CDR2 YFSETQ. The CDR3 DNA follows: TGCGCCAGCAGCTTGGTAGGTGCCAGGGCTATTCAAGAGACCCAGTACTTC. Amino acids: CASSLVGARAIQETQYF.

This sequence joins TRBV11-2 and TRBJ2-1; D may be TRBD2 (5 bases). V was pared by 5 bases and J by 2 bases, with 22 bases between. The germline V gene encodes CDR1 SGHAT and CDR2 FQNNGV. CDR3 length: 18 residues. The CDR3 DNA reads TGTGCCAGCAGCCCCCGGGGTTCAAATCACCCGACCTACAATGAGCAGTTCTTC. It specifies CASSPRGSNHPTYNEQFF.

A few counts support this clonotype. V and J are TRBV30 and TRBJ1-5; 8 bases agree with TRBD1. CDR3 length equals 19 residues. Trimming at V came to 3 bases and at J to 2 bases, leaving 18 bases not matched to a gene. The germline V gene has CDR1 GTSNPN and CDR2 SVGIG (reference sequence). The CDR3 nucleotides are TGTGCCTGGAGCCCCCCGGACAGGGTGTGGGTCTTCGGCAATCAGCCCCAGCATTTT. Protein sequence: CAWSPPDRVWVFGNQPQHF.

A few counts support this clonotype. The CDR3 sequence is CSAGGQGAETQYF. Written as DNA, the CDR3 is TGCAGTGCCGGGGGTCAGGGGGCAGAGACCCAGTACTTC. The chain has TRBV20-1 and TRBJ2-5, with 8 bases that match TRBD1. The germline gives CDR1 DFQATT, CDR2 SNEGSKA (reference sequence). This CDR3 has 13 amino acids. The ends lost 6 bases at V and 4 bases at J; junction bases unmatched: 7.

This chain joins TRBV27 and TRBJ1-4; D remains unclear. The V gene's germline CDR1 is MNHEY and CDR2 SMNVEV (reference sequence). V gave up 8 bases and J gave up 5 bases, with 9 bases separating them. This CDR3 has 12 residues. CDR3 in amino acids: CASGIVNEKLFF. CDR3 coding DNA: TGTGCCAGCGGTATAGTAAATGAAAAACTGTTTTTT.

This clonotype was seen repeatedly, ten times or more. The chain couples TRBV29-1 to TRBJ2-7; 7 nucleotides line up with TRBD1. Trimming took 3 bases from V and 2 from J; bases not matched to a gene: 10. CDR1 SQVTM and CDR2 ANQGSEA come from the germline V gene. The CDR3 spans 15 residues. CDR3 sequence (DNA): TGCAGCGTTGAGGGTGTCGGGACAGATACCTACGAGCAGTACTTC. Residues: CSVEGVGTDTYEQYF.

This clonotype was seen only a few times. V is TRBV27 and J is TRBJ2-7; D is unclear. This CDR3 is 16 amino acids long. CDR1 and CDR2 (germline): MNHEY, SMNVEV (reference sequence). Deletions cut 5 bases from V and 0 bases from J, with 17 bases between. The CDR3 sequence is CASSHLGPTSSYEQYF. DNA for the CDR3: TGTGCCAGCAGTCACTTAGGACCGACGAGCTCCTACGAGCAGTACTTC.

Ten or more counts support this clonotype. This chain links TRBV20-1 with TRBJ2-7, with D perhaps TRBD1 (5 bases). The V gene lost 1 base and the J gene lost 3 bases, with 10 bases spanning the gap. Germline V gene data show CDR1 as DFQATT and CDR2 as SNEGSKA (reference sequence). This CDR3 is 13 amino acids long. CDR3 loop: CSARGQGNYEQYF. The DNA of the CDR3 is TGCAGTGCTAGAGGCCAGGGTAACTACGAGCAGTACTTC.

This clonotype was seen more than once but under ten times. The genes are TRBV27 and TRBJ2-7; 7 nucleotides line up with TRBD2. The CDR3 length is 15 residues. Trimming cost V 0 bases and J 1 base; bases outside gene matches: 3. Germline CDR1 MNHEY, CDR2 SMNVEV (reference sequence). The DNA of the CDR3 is TGTGCCAGCAGTTTATCAGGGGAGGGATCCTACGAGCAGTACTTC. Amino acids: CASSLSGEGSYEQYF.

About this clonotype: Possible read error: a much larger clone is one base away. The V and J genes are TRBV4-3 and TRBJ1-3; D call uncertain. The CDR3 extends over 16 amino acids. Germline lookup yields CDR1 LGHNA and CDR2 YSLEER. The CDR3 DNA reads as TGCACCAGCAGCCAAGTCTCGACGGGCAAAGGAAACACCATATATTTT. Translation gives CTSSQVSTGKGNTIYF.

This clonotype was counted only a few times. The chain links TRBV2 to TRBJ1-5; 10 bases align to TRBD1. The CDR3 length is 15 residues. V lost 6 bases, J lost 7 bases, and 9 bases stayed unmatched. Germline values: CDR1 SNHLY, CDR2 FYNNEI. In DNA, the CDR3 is TGTGCCAGCAGGGCCGGGACAGGGGTTCGGCAGCCCCAGCATTTT. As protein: CASRAGTGVRQPQHF.

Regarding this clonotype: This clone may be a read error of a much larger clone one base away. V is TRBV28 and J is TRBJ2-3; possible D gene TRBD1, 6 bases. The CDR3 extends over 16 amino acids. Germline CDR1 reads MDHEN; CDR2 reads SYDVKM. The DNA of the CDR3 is TGTGCCAGCAGTCCAAGCCAGGGGATGAGCATAGATACGCAGTATTTT. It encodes CASSPSQGMSIDTQYF.

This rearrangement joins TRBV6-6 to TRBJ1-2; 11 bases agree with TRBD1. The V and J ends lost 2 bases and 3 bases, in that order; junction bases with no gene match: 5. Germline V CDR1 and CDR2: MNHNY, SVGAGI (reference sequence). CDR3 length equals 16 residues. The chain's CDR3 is CASSYRTGQGDYGYTF. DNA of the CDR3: TGTGCCAGCAGTTACCGTACGGGACAGGGGGACTATGGCTACACCTTC.

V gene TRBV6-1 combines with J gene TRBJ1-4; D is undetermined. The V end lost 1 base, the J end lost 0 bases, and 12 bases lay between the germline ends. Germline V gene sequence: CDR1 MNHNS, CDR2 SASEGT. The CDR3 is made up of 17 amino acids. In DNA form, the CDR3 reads TGTGCCAGCAGTGAAGGCTCGATCCCTTCAACTAATGAAAAACTGTTTTTT. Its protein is CASSEGSIPSTNEKLFF.

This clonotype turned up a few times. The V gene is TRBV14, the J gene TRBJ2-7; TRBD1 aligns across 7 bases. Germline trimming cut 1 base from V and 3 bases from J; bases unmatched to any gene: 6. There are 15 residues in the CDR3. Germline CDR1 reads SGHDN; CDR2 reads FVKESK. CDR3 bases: TGTGCCAGCAGCCAAGGGCCGGGACAGCTCTACGAGCAGTACTTC. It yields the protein CASSQGPGQLYEQYF. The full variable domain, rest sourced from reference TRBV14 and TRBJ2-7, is EAGVTQFPSHSVIEKGQTVTLRCDPISGHDNLYWYRRVMGKEIKFLLHFVKESKQDESGMPNNRFLAERTGGTYSTLKVQPAELEDSGVYFCASSQGPGQLYEQYFGPGTRLTVT.

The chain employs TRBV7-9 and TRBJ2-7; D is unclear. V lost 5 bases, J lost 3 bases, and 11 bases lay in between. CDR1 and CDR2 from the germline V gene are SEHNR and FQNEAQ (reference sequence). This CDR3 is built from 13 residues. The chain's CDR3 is CASSPVARYEQYF. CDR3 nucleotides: TGTGCCAGCAGCCCTGTAGCACGCTACGAGCAGTACTTC.

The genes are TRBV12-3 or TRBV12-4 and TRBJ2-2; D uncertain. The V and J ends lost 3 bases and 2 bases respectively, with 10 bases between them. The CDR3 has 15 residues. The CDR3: CASSFSGPNTGELFF. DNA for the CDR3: TGTGCCAGCAGTTTTTCGGGTCCCAACACCGGGGAGCTGTTTTTT.